This TCR beta chain was documented in a study of shared T cell receptors in the human thymus. The CDR3 extends over 17 amino acids. V dropped 1 base and J dropped 4 bases, with 17 bases sitting between them. Germline lookup yields CDR1 SNHLY and CDR2 FYNNEI. The table came from immunoSEQ multiplex PCR; TCRdb's copy has only in-frame clones and leaves some out. The sample has hundreds of thousands of clones, more than 70% seen once. The sample was also linked to a second study, of human thymus T cells. As that study records: Corrective surgery for congenital heart defects was being performed on the healthy Finnish infants who were the donors. Resections that were taken during corrective heart surgery supplied the thymus tissue.

This receptor was taken from a boy in the first two years of life with a congenital heart defect. Sequenced input: thymocytes. V is TRBV2 and J is TRBJ2-1; a possible D gene is TRBD2 (5 bases). The CDR3 DNA reads as TGTGCCAGCAGTGAAGATCCGGGGAGACTCGAATACAATGAGCAGTTCTTC. This gives the protein CASSEDPGRLEYNEQFF.